This T cell receptor (beta chain) emerged from a study of T cells expressing NK-cell markers. Study-level results: These clonotypes, the leaders elsewhere, also led the CD3+CD56-NKG2C+ fraction in a handful of donors.

Reprocessing the 5' RACE reads, TCRdb reports a single entry for every CDR3 protein and omits DNA. There are some 140,000 distinct CDR3 sequences in the sample, with roughly 35% held by the top ten. About this clonotype: Its antigen is undetermined.

CDR1 and CDR2 (germline): SGHRS, YFSETQ. The CDR3 is 15 amino acids. This TCR came from a woman aged 45-60 years in good health. Sequencing was done on a sample of blood T cells: a sorted CD56 or NKG2C T cell subset, CD4+ or CD8+ T cells, or bulk PBMC T cells (not recorded which). The chain combines TRBV5-1 with TRBJ2-2; TCRdb outputs TRBD1, but without DNA this stays unchecked. CDR3 sequence: CASSLLTGATGELFF.